The text below deals with one T cell receptor beta chain. Its antigen is undetermined. This sample is part of a study of response to subunit inactivated influenza vaccine. General study points: The authors offered the suggestion that each seasonal influenza vaccination recruits few new T cells.

TCRdb reprocessed the RT-PCR reads via MiXCR and lists one record per CDR3 protein. The profile shows fewer than 400,000 distinct CDR3 sequences, 20% to 25% of them singletons. Sequenced here: PBMCs from blood, sampled less than 22 months after vaccination. This sequence originates from a man in his fifties or sixties who received an inactivated influenza vaccine.

The CDR3 sequence is CASRHLAGGPSGELFF. CDR3 nucleotide sequence: TGTGCCAGCAGACACCTAGCGGGAGGACCCTCCGGGGAGCTGTTTTTT. The chain uses TRBV6-1 and TRBJ2-2; TRBD2 aligns across 11 bases. After removal of 6 bases from V and 6 bases from J, the junction contained 9 bases not matched to a gene. CDR3 size: 16 residues. Germline V gives CDR1 MNHNS, CDR2 SASEGT.